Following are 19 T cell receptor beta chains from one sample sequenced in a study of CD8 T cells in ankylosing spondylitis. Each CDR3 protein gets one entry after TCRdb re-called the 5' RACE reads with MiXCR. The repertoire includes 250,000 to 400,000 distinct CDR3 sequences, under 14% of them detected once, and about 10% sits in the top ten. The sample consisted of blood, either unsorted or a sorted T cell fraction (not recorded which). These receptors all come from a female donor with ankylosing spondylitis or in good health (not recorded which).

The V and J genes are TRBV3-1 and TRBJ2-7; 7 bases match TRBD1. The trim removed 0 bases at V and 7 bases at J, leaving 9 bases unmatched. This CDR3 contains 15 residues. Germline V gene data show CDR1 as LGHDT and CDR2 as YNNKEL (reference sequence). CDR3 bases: TGTGCCAGCAGCCAAGATCTAAAGACAGGGTCTGAGCAGTACTTC. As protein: CASSQDLKTGSEQYF.

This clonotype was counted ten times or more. This CDR3 is CASSLSTFTDTQYF. The CDR3 DNA sequence: TGCGCCAGCAGCTTGAGTACTTTCACAGATACGCAGTATTTT. The genes are TRBV5-1 and TRBJ2-3; unclear D gene. With 1 base removed from V and 2 bases from J, the gap between germline ends came to 8 bases. The CDR3 is made up of 14 amino acids. The germline gives CDR1 SGHRS, CDR2 YFSETQ. The variable domain in full, completed from reference TRBV5-1 and TRBJ2-3, reads KAGVTQTPRYLIKTRGQQVTLSCSPISGHRSVSWYQQTPGQGLQFLFEYFSETQRNKGNFPGRFSGRQFSNSRSEMNVSTLELGDSALYLCASSLSTFTDTQYFGPGTRLTVL.

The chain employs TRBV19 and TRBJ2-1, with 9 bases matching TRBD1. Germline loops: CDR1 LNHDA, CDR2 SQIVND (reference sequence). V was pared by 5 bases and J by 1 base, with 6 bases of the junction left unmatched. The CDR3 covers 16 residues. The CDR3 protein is CASSGGTGWSYNEQFF. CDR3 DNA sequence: TGTGCCAGTAGTGGGGGGACAGGGTGGTCCTACAATGAGCAGTTCTTC.

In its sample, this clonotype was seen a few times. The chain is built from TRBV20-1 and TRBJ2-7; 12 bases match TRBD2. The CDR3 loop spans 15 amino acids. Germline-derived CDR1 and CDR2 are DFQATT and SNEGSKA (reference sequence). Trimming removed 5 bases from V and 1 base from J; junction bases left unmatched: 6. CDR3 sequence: CSARTSGVSSYEQYF. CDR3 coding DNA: TGCAGTGCTCGGACTAGCGGGGTTTCTTCCTACGAGCAGTACTTC.

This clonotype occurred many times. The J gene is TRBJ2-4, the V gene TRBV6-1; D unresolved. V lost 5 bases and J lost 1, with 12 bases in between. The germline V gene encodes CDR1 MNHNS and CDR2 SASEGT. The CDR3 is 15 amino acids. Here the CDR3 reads CASSPRLGAKNIQYF. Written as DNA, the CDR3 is TGTGCCAGCAGTCCACGCCTTGGGGCCAAAAACATTCAGTACTTC.

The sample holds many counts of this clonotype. Here the CDR3 reads CSARPSFGGDEQFF. The CDR3 DNA reads TGCAGTGCTAGACCCAGCTTTGGTGGCGATGAGCAGTTCTTC. This chain links TRBV20-1 with TRBJ2-1; no firm D call. The CDR3 covers 14 residues. Germline assignment: CDR1 DFQATT and CDR2 SNEGSKA (reference sequence). V was shortened by 2 bases and J by 8 bases, with 16 bases between the two germline ends.

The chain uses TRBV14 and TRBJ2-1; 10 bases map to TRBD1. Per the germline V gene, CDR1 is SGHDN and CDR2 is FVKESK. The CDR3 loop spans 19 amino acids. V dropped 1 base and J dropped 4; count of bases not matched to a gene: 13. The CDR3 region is CASSQVVPGQGFGYNEQFF. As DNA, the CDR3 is TGTGCCAGCAGCCAAGTGGTACCGGGACAGGGGTTCGGATACAATGAGCAGTTCTTC. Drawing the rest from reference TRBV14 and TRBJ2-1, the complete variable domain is EAGVTQFPSHSVIEKGQTVTLRCDPISGHDNLYWYRRVMGKEIKFLLHFVKESKQDESGMPNNRFLAERTGGTYSTLKVQPAELEDSGVYFCASSQVVPGQGFGYNEQFFGPGTRLTVL.

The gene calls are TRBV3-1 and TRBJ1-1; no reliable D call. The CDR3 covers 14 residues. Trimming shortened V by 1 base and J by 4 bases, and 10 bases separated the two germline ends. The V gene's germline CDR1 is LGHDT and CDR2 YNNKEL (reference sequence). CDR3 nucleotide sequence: TGTGCCAGCAGCCAAGCTGGGATCCCCACTGAAGCTTTCTTT. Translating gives CASSQAGIPTEAFF.

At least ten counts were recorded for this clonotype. Written as DNA, the CDR3 is TGCGCCAGCAGCTCGGGACTAGCGGGAAAAGCCGATACGCAGTATTTT. Residues: CASSSGLAGKADTQYF. The chain uses TRBV5-1 and TRBJ2-3; 13 bases fit TRBD2. J was trimmed by 6 bases and V by 3 bases; bases with no gene match: 7. CDR3 size: 16 residues. Looked up from germline, CDR1 is SGHRS and CDR2 is YFSETQ.

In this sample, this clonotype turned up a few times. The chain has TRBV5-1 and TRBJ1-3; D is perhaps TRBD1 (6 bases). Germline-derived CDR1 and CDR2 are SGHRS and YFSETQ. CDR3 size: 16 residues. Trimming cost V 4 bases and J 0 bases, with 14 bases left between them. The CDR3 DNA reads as TGCGCCAGCAGCCGGACAGCTACTAACTCTGGAAACACCATATATTTT. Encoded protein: CASSRTATNSGNTIYF.

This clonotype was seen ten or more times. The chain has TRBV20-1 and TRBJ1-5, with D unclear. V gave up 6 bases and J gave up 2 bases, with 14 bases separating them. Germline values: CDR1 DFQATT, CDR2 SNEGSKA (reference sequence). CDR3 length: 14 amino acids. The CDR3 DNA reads TGCAGTGCCACGACCGCGGCGGGCAATCAGCCCCAGCATTTT. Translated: CSATTAAGNQPQHF.

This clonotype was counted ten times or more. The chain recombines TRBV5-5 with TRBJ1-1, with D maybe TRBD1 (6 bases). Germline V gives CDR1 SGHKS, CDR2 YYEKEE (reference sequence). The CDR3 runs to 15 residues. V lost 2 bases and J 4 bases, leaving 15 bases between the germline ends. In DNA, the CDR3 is TGTGCCAGCAGCTTAGGTTGGGGGCCAAGCACTGAAGCTTTCTTT. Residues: CASSLGWGPSTEAFF.

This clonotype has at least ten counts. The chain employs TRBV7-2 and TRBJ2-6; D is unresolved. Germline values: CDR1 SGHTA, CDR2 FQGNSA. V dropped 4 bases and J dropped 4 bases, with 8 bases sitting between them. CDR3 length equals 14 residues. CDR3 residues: CASSYWYGANVLTF. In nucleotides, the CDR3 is TGTGCCAGCAGCTACTGGTACGGGGCCAACGTCCTGACTTTC.

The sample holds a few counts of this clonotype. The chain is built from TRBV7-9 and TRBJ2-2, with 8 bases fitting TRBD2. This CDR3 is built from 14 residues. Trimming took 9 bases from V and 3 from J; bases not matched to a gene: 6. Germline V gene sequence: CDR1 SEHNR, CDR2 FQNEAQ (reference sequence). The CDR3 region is CASPGTSYTGELFF. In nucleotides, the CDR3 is TGTGCCAGTCCCGGGACTAGTTACACCGGGGAGCTGTTTTTT.

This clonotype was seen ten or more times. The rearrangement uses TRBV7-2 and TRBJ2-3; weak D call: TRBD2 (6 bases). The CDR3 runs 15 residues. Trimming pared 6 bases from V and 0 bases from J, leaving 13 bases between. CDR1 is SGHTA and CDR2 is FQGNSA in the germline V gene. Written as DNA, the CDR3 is TGTGCCAGCAGTTTCCCGGGACTCAGCACAGATACGCAGTATTTT. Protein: CASSFPGLSTDTQYF. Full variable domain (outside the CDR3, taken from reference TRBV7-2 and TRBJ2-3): GAGVSQSPSNKVTEKGKDVELRCDPISGHTALYWYRQSLGQGLEFLIYFQGNSAPDKSGLPSDRFSAERTGGSVSTLTIQRTQQEDSAVYLCASSFPGLSTDTQYFGPGTRLTVL.

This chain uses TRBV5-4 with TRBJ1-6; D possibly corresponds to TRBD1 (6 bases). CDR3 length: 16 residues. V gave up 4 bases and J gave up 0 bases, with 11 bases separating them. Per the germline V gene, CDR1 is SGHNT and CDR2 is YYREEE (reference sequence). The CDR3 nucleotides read TGTGCCAGCAGCATGGACAGCAGCTCCTATAATTCACCCCTCCACTTT. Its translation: CASSMDSSSYNSPLHF.

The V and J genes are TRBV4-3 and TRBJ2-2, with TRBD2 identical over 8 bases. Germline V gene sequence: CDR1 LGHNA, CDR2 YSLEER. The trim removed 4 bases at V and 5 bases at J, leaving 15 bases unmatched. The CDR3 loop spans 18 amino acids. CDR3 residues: CASSREMAGGRLTGELFF. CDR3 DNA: TGCGCCAGCAGCCGAGAGATGGCGGGAGGCCGATTAACCGGGGAGCTGTTTTTT.

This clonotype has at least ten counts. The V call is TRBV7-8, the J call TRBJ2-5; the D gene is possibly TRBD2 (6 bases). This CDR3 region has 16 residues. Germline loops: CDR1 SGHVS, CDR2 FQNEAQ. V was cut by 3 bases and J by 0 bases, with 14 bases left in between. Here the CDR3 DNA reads TGTGCCAGCAGCTTGATGTCCCGGGGGTACCAAGAGACCCAGTACTTC. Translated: CASSLMSRGYQETQYF.

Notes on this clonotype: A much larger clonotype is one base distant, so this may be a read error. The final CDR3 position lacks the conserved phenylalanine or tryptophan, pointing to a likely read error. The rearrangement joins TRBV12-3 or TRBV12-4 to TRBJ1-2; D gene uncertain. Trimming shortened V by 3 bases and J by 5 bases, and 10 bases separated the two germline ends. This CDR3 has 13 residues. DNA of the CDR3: TGTGCCAGCAGTTTTTACAGCCCTTATGGCTACACCATC. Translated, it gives CASSFYSPYGYTI.